Sequencing of this T cell receptor beta chain was carried out in a study of blood T cell repertoires in COVID-19. Profiled with immunoSEQ multiplex PCR; TCRdb holds only in-frame clones, not every one. The data show roughly 160,000 clones, about 74% seen once. The sequence was collected from a woman at least 80 years old with acute or convalescent COVID-19. Sequencing input: peripheral blood.

This CDR3 is CASSFQGVETEAFF. Written as DNA, the CDR3 is TGTGCCAGCAGCTTTCAGGGGGTTGAAACTGAAGCTTTCTTT. The rearrangement uses TRBV5-5 and TRBJ1-1; 7 bases fit TRBD1. The CDR3 runs 14 residues. V shed 2 bases, J shed 5 bases, and the junction held 6 bases outside the gene matches. Germline-derived CDR1 and CDR2 are SGHKS and YYEKEE (reference sequence).